The 31 T cell receptor beta chains below all came from one sample that was sequenced in a study of blood T cells in healthy people across ages (dated by TCRdb to between 2014 and 2016). Library preparation was by 5' RACE. Instrument used: Illumina HiSeq 2500. A second PCR of about 6 to 11 cycles was performed with a sample-barcoded 5' primer and a J-beta primer mix. The raw public data were reprocessed by TCRdb itself: fastp quality trimming at Q25, MiXCR clonotype calling, in-frame beta chains only. Each entry is one CDR3 protein sequence, shown with its most common DNA and genes. The sample table holds roughly 1,700,000 distinct CDR3 sequences, of which roughly 27% were seen once. The top ten hold approximately 7.7% of the sample. Sequencing input: blood. These receptors were taken from a woman in her 30s in good health.

The chain uses TRBV11-2 and TRBJ2-5; weak D call: TRBD1 (6 bases). CDR3 length: 14 residues. Germline V lookup: CDR1 SGHAT, CDR2 FQNNGV. The ends were cut back, 2 bases at V and 11 bases at J, with 18 bases in the middle. CDR3 nucleotide sequence: TGTGCCAGCAGCTTACGCTCGGACAGAGCAGAGCAGTACTTC. Translated, it gives CASSLRSDRAEQYF.

The chain links TRBV18 to TRBJ1-2, with 7 nucleotides matching TRBD1. The CDR3 consists of 14 residues. Germline CDR1 KGHSH, CDR2 LQKENI. V lost 4 bases to trimming and J lost 8 bases; unmatched junction nucleotides: 10. The CDR3 coding sequence is TGTGCCAGCTCACAGACAGGGCCAAGGGAAGGCTACACCTTC. Amino acid sequence: CASSQTGPREGYTF.

This clonotype was detected only a few times. The rearrangement joins TRBV20-1 to TRBJ2-3; 10 nucleotides agree with TRBD2. Germline V gene data show CDR1 as DFQATT and CDR2 as SNEGSKA (reference sequence). The CDR3 loop spans 17 amino acids. V shed 5 bases and J 3 bases; nucleotides not matched to a gene: 14. CDR3 amino acids: CSAPSGTSDRVTDTQYF. CDR3 sequence (DNA): TGCAGTGCTCCCTCCGGGACTAGCGACAGGGTGACAGATACGCAGTATTTT.

The chain joins TRBV7-9 to TRBJ1-2; 9 bases map to TRBD1. Germline values: CDR1 SEHNR, CDR2 FQNEAQ (reference sequence). The CDR3 covers 16 residues. V shed 3 bases and J 3 bases; nucleotides not matched to a gene: 8. The CDR3: CASSFQPGTGHYGYTF. The CDR3 DNA is TGTGCCAGCAGCTTCCAACCTGGGACAGGGCACTATGGCTACACCTTC.

In this sample, this clonotype turned up a few times. V is TRBV4-3 and J is TRBJ2-1; 9 bases are shared with TRBD2. V gave up 4 bases and J gave up 7 bases; unmatched junction bases: 14. Germline V gene sequence: CDR1 LGHNA, CDR2 YSLEER. There are 17 residues in the CDR3. The CDR3, as DNA: TGCGCCAGCAGCCCCAGGGGGGGCGGGAGGGCCGGAAATGAGCAGTTCTTC. Translation gives CASSPRGGGRAGNEQFF.

This sequence joins TRBV5-1 and TRBJ1-1; D ambiguous. Germline assignment: CDR1 SGHRS and CDR2 YFSETQ. CDR3 length: 13 residues. V was trimmed by 1 base and J by 4 bases, leaving 8 bases between them. The CDR3 bases are TGCGCCAGCAGCTTGCTACGGATCACTGAAGCTTTCTTT. Translation: CASSLLRITEAFF. The full variable domain, its missing parts supplied by reference TRBV5-1 and TRBJ1-1, is KAGVTQTPRYLIKTRGQQVTLSCSPISGHRSVSWYQQTPGQGLQFLFEYFSETQRNKGNFPGRFSGRQFSNSRSEMNVSTLELGDSALYLCASSLLRITEAFFGQGTRLTVV.

The rearrangement joins TRBV5-1 to TRBJ2-5, with D possibly being TRBD2 (5 bases). The J call may be in error: the DNA end matches TRBJ2-7 better. The CDR3 spans 14 residues. Per germline, CDR1 SGHRS and CDR2 YFSETQ. The CDR3, as DNA: TGCGCCAGCAGGCTCCTCTCGGGATTGAACGAGCAGTACTTC. This gives the protein CASRLLSGLNEQYF.

The chain carries TRBV7-9 and TRBJ1-3; D might be TRBD1 (5 bases). Trimming cost V 6 bases and J 1 base, with 13 bases left between them. Germline-derived CDR1 and CDR2 are SEHNR and FQNEAQ (reference sequence). CDR3 length equals 15 residues. The CDR3 loop is CASSRRGVSGNTIYF. CDR3 sequence (DNA): TGTGCCAGCAGTCGACGGGGGGTTTCTGGAAACACCATATATTTT.

To note about this clonotype: A read error may explain this, as a much larger clone is one base away. The chain recombines TRBV4-3 with TRBJ2-7; 11 bases are a match to TRBD2. The CDR3 loop spans 15 amino acids. V lost 0 bases and J lost 8; bases outside the gene matches: 6. Germline V gene lookup returns CDR1 LGHNA and CDR2 YSLEER. The CDR3 region is CASSQDTSGRYKQYF. The CDR3, as DNA: TGCGCCAGCAGCCAAGATACTAGCGGGAGATACAAGCAGTACTTC.

The chain recombines TRBV12-3 or TRBV12-4 with TRBJ1-5, with D unclear. The CDR3 is made up of 16 amino acids. Deletions cut 3 bases from V and 1 base from J, with 13 bases between. CDR3 DNA sequence: TGTGCCAGCAGTTTCTACGTCATGGGGAGCAATCAGCCCCAGCATTTT. This gives the protein CASSFYVMGSNQPQHF.

This clonotype was seen a few times. CDR3 nucleotide sequence: TGTGCCAGTACTGCGGTGGGAGGGTATCAGCCCCAGCATTTT. It encodes CASTAVGGYQPQHF. The gene calls are TRBV19 and TRBJ1-5; D is unresolved. This CDR3 comprises 14 residues. V was pared by 7 bases and J by 5 bases, with 15 bases between. Germline loops: CDR1 LNHDA, CDR2 SQIVND (reference sequence).

The chain combines TRBV7-2 with TRBJ1-1; TRBD1 matches at 9 bases. V lost 5 bases and J lost 5; bases outside the gene matches: 15. This CDR3 spans 17 amino acids. Germline loops: CDR1 SGHTA, CDR2 FQGNSA. The CDR3 spells CASSLRDRERDPTEAFF. CDR3 coding DNA: TGTGCCAGCAGCCTCCGGGACAGGGAAAGGGATCCAACTGAAGCTTTCTTT.

This clonotype was seen many times. The chain recombines TRBV29-1 with TRBJ2-5; D is undetermined. Trimming removed 4 bases at V and 0 bases at J, with 6 bases between. Germline CDR1 is SQVTM and CDR2 is ANQGSEA. This CDR3 has 12 amino acids. The CDR3 coding sequence is TGCAGCGTTGGACGGTACCAAGAGACCCAGTACTTC. Its protein product is CSVGRYQETQYF.

This clonotype came up many times. This chain uses TRBV11-2 with TRBJ2-3; D not resolved. CDR3 length: 10 residues. Trimming shortened V by 4 bases and J by 8 bases, and 4 bases separated the two germline ends. The V gene's germline CDR1 is SGHAT and CDR2 FQNNGV. The CDR3 region has the DNA TGTGCCAGCAGCTCACTTACGCAGTATTTT. Protein sequence: CASSSLTQYF.

This rearrangement joins TRBV20-1 to TRBJ2-3, with 7 bases lining up with TRBD2. CDR1 is DFQATT, CDR2 SNEGSKA, per germline (reference sequence). V trimming: 0 bases; J trimming: 4 bases; junction bases outside the gene matches: 7. The length of the CDR3 is 15 residues. The CDR3 region has the DNA TGCAGTGCTAGAGATATGTCCAGCGGGGCAGATACGCAGTATTTT. Residues: CSARDMSSGADTQYF.

There are a few counts of this clonotype. The chain carries TRBV6-1 and TRBJ1-6, with TRBD1 matching over 7 bases. This CDR3 has 13 residues. With V trimmed by 4 bases and J by 11 bases, 5 bases remained unmatched. The germline V gene has CDR1 MNHNS and CDR2 SASEGT. The CDR3 is CASSAGQVTPLHF. CDR3 nucleotides: TGTGCCAGCAGTGCTGGACAGGTTACACCCCTCCACTTT.

In its sample, this clonotype was seen a few times. CDR3 region: CATSDPSAGLETQYF. In DNA, the CDR3 is TGTGCCACCAGTGATCCCTCGGCGGGGCTAGAGACCCAGTACTTC. The chain couples TRBV24-1 to TRBJ2-5; tentative D call: TRBD2 (6 bases). Per germline, CDR1 KGHDR and CDR2 SFDVKD. The CDR3 contains 15 residues. The ends were cut back, 3 bases at V and 4 bases at J, with 14 bases in the middle.

This clonotype occurred a few times. Germline and junction disagree at one end, which may indicate a read error. This rearrangement joins TRBV5-1 to TRBJ2-1, with 8 bases that match TRBD2. This CDR3 is 16 amino acids long. CDR1 and CDR2 (germline): SGHRS, YFSETQ. Written as DNA, the CDR3 is TGCGTCAGCAGCCCAAGGACTAGCCAGTCCTACAATGAGCAGTTCTTC. As protein: CVSSPRTSQSYNEQFF.

This clonotype was picked up many times. At one end, the junction sequence differs from germline, possibly due to a read error. This sequence joins TRBV5-1 and TRBJ1-1, with TRBD1 matching 7 bases. Germline V gene lookup returns CDR1 SGHRS and CDR2 YFSETQ. The CDR3 runs to 13 residues. The CDR3 coding sequence is TGTGCCAGCAGCTGGGACAGGAACACTGAAGCTTTCTTT. It codes for CASSWDRNTEAFF.

This clonotype has ten or more counts. The CDR3 is CASSDQYQETQYF. Here the CDR3 DNA reads TGCGCCAGCAGTGACCAGTACCAAGAGACCCAGTACTTC. This chain links TRBV10-1 with TRBJ2-5; D not resolved. Germline CDR1 reads WNHNN; CDR2 reads SYGVQD (reference sequence). V was clipped by 3 bases and J by 0 bases, with 5 bases between them. The CDR3 consists of 13 residues.

This chain joins TRBV5-1 and TRBJ2-6; maybe TRBD1 (7 bases). This CDR3 is 19 amino acids long. The germline V gene encodes CDR1 SGHRS and CDR2 YFSETQ. V lost 0 bases and J lost 0, with 16 bases in between. This CDR3 is CASSLATGAGGSGANVLTF. CDR3 bases: TGCGCCAGCAGCTTGGCCACGGGGGCAGGGGGCTCTGGGGCCAACGTCCTGACTTTC.

This clonotype was counted only a few times. One end of the junction fails to match germline, which may point to a read error. This sequence joins TRBV18 and TRBJ2-7, with TRBD2 matching over 8 bases. This CDR3 has 14 residues. CDR1 is KGHSH and CDR2 is LQKENI in the germline V gene. The CDR3 region has the DNA TGTGTCAGCTCACTAGGGCTAGCGGGCGACGAGCAGTACTTC. It specifies CVSSLGLAGDEQYF.

The table lists this clonotype with many counts. The chain carries TRBV5-6 and TRBJ2-5; TRBD2 is a possible D gene (6 bases). The V end was cut by 4 bases, the J end by 9 bases, with 19 bases between. Germline CDR1 is SGHDT and CDR2 is YYEEEE. CDR3 length: 14 residues. CDR3 bases: TGTGCCAGCAGCCTGGGGGGACTTGGGGCGGCCCAGTACTTC. Translation: CASSLGGLGAAQYF.

The table lists this clonotype with a few counts. The rearrangement links TRBV20-1 to TRBJ2-5, with D possibly matching TRBD1 (6 bases). There are 12 residues in the CDR3. Germline CDR1 DFQATT, CDR2 SNEGSKA (reference sequence). V lost 7 bases to trimming and J lost 4 bases, with 13 bases between them. The CDR3 region has the DNA TGCAGTGTTCGACAGGTGGCAGAGACCCAGTACTTC. It is translated as CSVRQVAETQYF.

There are many counts of this clonotype. V gene TRBV12-3 or TRBV12-4 combines with J gene TRBJ2-7; 8 nucleotides match TRBD2. J gave up 3 bases and V 5 bases, and 6 bases lay outside the gene matches. The CDR3 is 14 residues long. The CDR3 nucleotides read TGTGCCAGCAGTCCCGAAGCGGGAGTCTACGAGCAGTACTTC. Translation: CASSPEAGVYEQYF.

This sequence joins TRBV29-1 and TRBJ1-4, with a tentative D call TRBD1 (6 bases). The V and J ends lost 7 bases and 7 bases respectively, with 19 bases between them. The CDR3 consists of 14 residues. Germline loops: CDR1 SQVTM, CDR2 ANQGSEA. The CDR3 DNA sequence: TGCAGCGCCGGGGGGCAGGGGAGGGGTGAAAAACTGTTTTTT. As protein: CSAGGQGRGEKLFF.

This clonotype was seen a handful of times. The chain links TRBV6-6 to TRBJ2-5; 8 bases align to TRBD2. The J segment lost 5 bases and the V segment lost 6 bases, leaving 11 bases of the junction unmatched. The V gene's germline CDR1 is MNHNY and CDR2 SVGAGI (reference sequence). CDR3 length: 15 residues. In nucleotides, the CDR3 is TGTGCCAGCAGGCTTAACGGGGGGGCGAGGGAGACCCAGTACTTC. Residues: CASRLNGGARETQYF.

With regard to this clonotype: It may be a read error: a sequence one base away is much more abundant. The chain employs TRBV4-3 and TRBJ2-7; D is possibly TRBD1 (6 bases). The CDR3 sequence is 15 residues long. The germline gives CDR1 LGHNA, CDR2 YSLEER. CDR3 in DNA: TGCGTCAGCAGACTATACCGGGACAAGGCCTACGAGCAGTACTTC. It is translated as CVSRLYRDKAYEQYF.

This clonotype was recorded a few times. This CDR3 reads CASSWDGEQFF. The CDR3 DNA sequence: TGTGCCAGCAGCTGGGATGGGGAGCAGTTCTTC. This chain links TRBV5-6 with TRBJ2-1; D remains unclear. The ends were cut back, 3 bases at V and 10 bases at J, with 8 bases in the middle. The CDR3 consists of 11 residues. Germline-derived CDR1 and CDR2 are SGHDT and YYEEEE. The whole variable domain, filled in from reference TRBV5-6 and TRBJ2-1, reads DAGVTQSPTHLIKTRGQQVTLRCSPKSGHDTVSWYQQALGQGPQFIFQYYEEEERQRGNFPDRFSGHQFPNYSSELNVNALLLGDSALYLCASSWDGEQFFGPGTRLTVL.

The rearrangement joins TRBV12-3 or TRBV12-4 to TRBJ1-6, with D perhaps TRBD1 (5 bases). Trimming shortened V by 8 bases and J by 7 bases, and 18 bases separated the two germline ends. The CDR3 runs 15 residues. CDR3: CASAEGQAINSPLHF. The CDR3 DNA follows: TGTGCCAGCGCCGAGGGGCAGGCGATAAATTCACCCCTCCACTTT.

The V and J genes are TRBV7-2 and TRBJ2-5; D unresolved. CDR1 is SGHTA and CDR2 is FQGNSA in the germline V gene. The CDR3 is 14 amino acids. The germline V and J ends were trimmed by 5 bases and 3 bases, with 13 bases remaining between them. CDR3 bases: TGTGCCAGCAGCGCGGTAGGCGGAAAAGAGACCCAGTACTTC. Its protein product is CASSAVGGKETQYF.